This TCR beta chain stems from a study of blood T cell repertoires in COVID-19. Whole-study context: Sites in the United States, Italy and Spain provided acute and convalescent COVID-19 samples. PBMCs, B-cell-depleted T cells, or T cells provided the cDNA or gDNA that made up the material.

Per the original methods: Estimated nucleated cell counts came from reference gene primer amplification. Using immunoSEQ multiplex PCR, the repertoire was profiled, and TCRdb retains in-frame clones only, with some absent. That table gives V, J and clone size, and the DNA gave D and trimming. The sample includes around 120,000 clones, approximately 80% seen only once; the top ten take 9.7%. The V end lost 3 bases, the J end lost 8 bases, and 16 bases lay between the germline ends. The CDR3 is 14 residues long. Germline V gives CDR1 SGHTA, CDR2 FQGTGA. Sequenced sample: peripheral blood. The rearrangement joins TRBV7-3 to TRBJ1-2; D call uncertain. The sequence was obtained from a man aged 35 to 55 with active or convalescent COVID-19. For the CDR3, the DNA is TGTGCCAGCAGCTTCCCTGGACGGACGGGGGGCTACACCTTC. As protein: CASSFPGRTGGYTF. Variable domain in full (rest from reference TRBV7-3 and TRBJ1-2): GAGVSQTPSNKVTEKGKYVELRCDPISGHTALYWYRQSLGQGPEFLIYFQGTGAADDSGLPNDRFFAVRPEGSVSTLKIQRTERGDSAVYLCASSFPGRTGGYTFGSGTRLTVV.